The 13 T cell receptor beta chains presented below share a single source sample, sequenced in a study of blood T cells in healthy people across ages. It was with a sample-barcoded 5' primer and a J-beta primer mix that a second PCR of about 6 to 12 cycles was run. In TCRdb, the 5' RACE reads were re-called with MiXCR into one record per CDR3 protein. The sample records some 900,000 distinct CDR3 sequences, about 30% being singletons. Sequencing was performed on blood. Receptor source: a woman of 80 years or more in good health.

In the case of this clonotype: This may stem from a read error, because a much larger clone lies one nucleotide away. Here the CDR3 reads CGARAPRGFEQYF. The DNA of the CDR3 is TGCGGTGCTAGGGCCCCGCGGGGATTCGAGCAGTACTTC. The V and J genes are TRBV20-1 and TRBJ2-5, with D perhaps matching TRBD2 (6 bases). The last part of the DNA fits TRBJ2-7 better; the J call may be wrong. CDR3 length: 13 residues. CDR1 and CDR2 from the germline V gene are DFQATT and SNEGSKA (reference sequence).

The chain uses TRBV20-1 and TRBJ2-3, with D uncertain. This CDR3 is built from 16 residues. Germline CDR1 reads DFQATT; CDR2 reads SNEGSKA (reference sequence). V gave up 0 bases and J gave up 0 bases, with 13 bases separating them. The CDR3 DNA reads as TGCAGTGCTAGAGATGCGTCTTTAATTAGCACAGATACGCAGTATTTT. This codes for CSARDASLISTDTQYF.

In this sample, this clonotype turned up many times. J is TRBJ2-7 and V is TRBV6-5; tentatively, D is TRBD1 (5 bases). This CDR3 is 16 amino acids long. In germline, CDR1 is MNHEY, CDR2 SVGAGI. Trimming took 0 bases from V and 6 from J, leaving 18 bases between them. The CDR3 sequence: CASSYSLSRDGVEQYF. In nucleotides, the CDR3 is TGTGCCAGCAGTTACTCGTTGTCCAGGGATGGGGTCGAGCAGTACTTC.

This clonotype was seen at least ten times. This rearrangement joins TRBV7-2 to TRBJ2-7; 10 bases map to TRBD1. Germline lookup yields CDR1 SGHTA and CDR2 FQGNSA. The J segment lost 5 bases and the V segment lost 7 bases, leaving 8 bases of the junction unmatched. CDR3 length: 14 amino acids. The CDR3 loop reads CASTRDRGSHEQYF. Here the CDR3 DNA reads TGTGCCAGCACCCGGGACAGGGGTTCCCACGAGCAGTACTTC. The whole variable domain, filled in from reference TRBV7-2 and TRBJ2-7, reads GAGVSQSPSNKVTEKGKDVELRCDPISGHTALYWYRQSLGQGLEFLIYFQGNSAPDKSGLPSDRFSAERTGGSVSTLTIQRTQQEDSAVYLCASTRDRGSHEQYFGPGTRLTVT.

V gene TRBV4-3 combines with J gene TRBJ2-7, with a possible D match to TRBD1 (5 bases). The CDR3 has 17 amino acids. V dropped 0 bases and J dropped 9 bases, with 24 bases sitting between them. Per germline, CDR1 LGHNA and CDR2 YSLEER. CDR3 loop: CASSQERGPPLGSRQYF. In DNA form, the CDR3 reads TGCGCCAGCAGCCAAGAAAGGGGTCCGCCCTTAGGATCGAGGCAGTACTTC.

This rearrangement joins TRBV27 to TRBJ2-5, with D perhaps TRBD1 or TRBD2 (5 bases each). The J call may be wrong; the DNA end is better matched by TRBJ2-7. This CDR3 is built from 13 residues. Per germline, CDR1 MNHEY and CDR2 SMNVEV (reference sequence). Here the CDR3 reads CASSLRGQGEQYF. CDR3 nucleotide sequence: TGTGCCAGCAGTTTACGGGGTCAGGGCGAGCAGTACTTC.

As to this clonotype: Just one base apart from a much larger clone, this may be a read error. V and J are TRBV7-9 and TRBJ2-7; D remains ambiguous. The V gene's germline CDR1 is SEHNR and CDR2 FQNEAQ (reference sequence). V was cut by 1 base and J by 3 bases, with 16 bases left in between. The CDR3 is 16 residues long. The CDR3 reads CASSLVPFGSLYEQYF. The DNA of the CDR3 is TGTGCCAGCAGCTTAGTACCTTTCGGCTCCCTCTACGAGCAGTACTTC. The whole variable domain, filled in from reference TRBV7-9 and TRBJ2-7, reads DTGVSQNPRHKITKRGQNVTFRCDPISEHNRLYWYRQTLGQGPEFLTYFQNEAQLEKSRLLSDRFSAERPKGSFSTLEIQRTEQGDSAMYLCASSLVPFGSLYEQYFGPGTRLTVT.

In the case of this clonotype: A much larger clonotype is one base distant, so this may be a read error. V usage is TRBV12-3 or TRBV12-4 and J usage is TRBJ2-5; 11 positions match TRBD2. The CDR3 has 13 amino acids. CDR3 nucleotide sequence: TGTGCCTGCAGTGTAGCGGGGGGGGAGACCCAGTACTTC. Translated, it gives CACSVAGGETQYF.

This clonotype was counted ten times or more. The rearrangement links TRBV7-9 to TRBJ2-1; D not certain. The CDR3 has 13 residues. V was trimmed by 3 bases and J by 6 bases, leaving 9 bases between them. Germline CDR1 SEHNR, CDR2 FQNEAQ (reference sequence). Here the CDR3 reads CASSFGTRNEQFF. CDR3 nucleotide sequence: TGTGCCAGCAGCTTTGGCACCCGCAATGAGCAGTTCTTC.

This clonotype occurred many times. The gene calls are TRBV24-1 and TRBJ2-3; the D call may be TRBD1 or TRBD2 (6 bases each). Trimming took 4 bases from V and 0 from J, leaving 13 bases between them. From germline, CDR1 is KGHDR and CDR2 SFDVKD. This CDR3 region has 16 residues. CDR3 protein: CATSETGAGSTDTQYF. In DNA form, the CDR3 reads TGTGCCACCAGTGAGACGGGGGCGGGTAGCACAGATACGCAGTATTTT.

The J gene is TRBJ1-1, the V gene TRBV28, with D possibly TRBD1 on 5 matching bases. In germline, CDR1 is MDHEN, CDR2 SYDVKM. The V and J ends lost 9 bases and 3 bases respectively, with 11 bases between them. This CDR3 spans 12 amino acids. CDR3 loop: CASGGGYTEAFF. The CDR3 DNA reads TGTGCCAGTGGGGGGGGGTACACTGAAGCTTTCTTT. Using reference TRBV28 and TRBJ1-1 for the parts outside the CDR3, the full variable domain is DVKVTQSSRYLVKRTGEKVFLECVQDMDHENMFWYRQDPGLGLRLIYFSYDVKMKEKGDIPEGYSVSREKKERFSLILESASTNQTSMYLCASGGGYTEAFFGQGTRLTVV.

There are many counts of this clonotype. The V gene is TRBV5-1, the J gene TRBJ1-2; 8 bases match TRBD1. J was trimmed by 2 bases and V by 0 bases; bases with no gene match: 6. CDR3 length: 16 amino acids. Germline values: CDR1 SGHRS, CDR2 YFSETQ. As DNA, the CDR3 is TGCGCCAGCAGCTTGGCTGGACAGGGACAAAACTATGGCTACACCTTC. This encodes CASSLAGQGQNYGYTF.

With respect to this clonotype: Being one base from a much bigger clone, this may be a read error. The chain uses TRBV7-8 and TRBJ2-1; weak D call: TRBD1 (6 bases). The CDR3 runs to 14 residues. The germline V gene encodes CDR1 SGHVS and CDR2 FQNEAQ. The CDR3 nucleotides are TGTGTCAGCAGCTGGGGACATTCCTACAATGAGCAGTTCTTC. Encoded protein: CVSSWGHSYNEQFF.